This T cell receptor beta chain was recovered during a study of blood T cell repertoires in COVID-19. Study-level information: Collection of acute and convalescent COVID-19 samples took place in the United States, Italy and Spain.

How the authors handled the data: Amplification of reference gene primers provided the estimated nucleated cell counts. Assay: immunoSEQ multiplex PCR; the TCRdb copy retains only in-frame clones and omits some. That table supplies the V and J calls and clone size; D and trimming were determined from the DNA. The repertoire has approximately 290,000 clones, just over 90% of them found once; the top ten carry around 2.2%. The V gene's germline CDR1 is MDHEN and CDR2 SYDVKM. The CDR3 covers 13 residues. V was cut by 6 bases and J by 2 bases, with 11 bases left in between. This clone was found once. The V gene is TRBV28, the J gene TRBJ2-7; TRBD1 is a possible D gene (7 bases). The TCR comes from a woman in her twenties or thirties with COVID-19, enrolled during active disease. Sequencing was done on a sample of peripheral blood. The CDR3 nucleotides are TGTGCCAGCAGCCGCAGGGGGGCCTACGAGCAGTACTTC. It specifies CASSRRGAYEQYF. The variable domain in full, with the rest retrieved from reference TRBV28 and TRBJ2-7, is DVKVTQSSRYLVKRTGEKVFLECVQDMDHENMFWYRQDPGLGLRLIYFSYDVKMKEKGDIPEGYSVSREKKERFSLILESASTNQTSMYLCASSRRGAYEQYFGPGTRLTVT.